The 29 T cell receptor beta chains listed next were all sequenced from one sample in a study of OX40 agonist ivuxolimab in advanced cancers. TCRdb's copy holds only in-frame clones and misses some; the assay was immunoSEQ multiplex PCR. The table shows approximately 87,000 clones, with under 95% occurring only once. Sample: CD4+ or CD8+ T cells sorted from blood, taken in a trial of the OX40 agonist ivuxolimab. The receptors derive from an adult with an advanced solid tumor such as melanoma, head and neck, liver or kidney cancer.

J is TRBJ2-3 and V is TRBV6-5; 9 bases align to TRBD1. Per the germline V gene, CDR1 is MNHEY and CDR2 is SVGAGI. The CDR3 covers 13 residues. With V trimmed by 4 bases and J by 12 bases, 8 bases remained unmatched. In nucleotides, the CDR3 is TGTGCCAGCAGTTCCGCGGGACAGGGTTATCAGTATTTT. Its protein is CASSSAGQGYQYF.

The V and J genes are TRBV7-8 and TRBJ2-1; D is uncertain. Germline V gene sequence: CDR1 SGHVS, CDR2 FQNEAQ. The CDR3 runs 15 residues. V was shortened by 2 bases and J by 2 bases, with 10 bases between the two germline ends. The CDR3 coding sequence is TGTGCCAGCAGCTTAAGGGAAGAAGCCTACAATGAGCAGTTCTTC. It yields the protein CASSLREEAYNEQFF.

The chain is built from TRBV30 and TRBJ2-5; D may be TRBD2 (5 bases). Trimming pared 3 bases from V and 3 bases from J, leaving 14 bases between. There are 14 residues in the CDR3. The germline gives CDR1 GTSNPN, CDR2 SVGIG (reference sequence). The CDR3 DNA reads as TGTGCCTGGAGGGCCAAATCCGGGGAAGAGACCCAGTACTTC. Translating gives CAWRAKSGEETQYF.

This chain links TRBV7-2 with TRBJ2-7; 10 bases are a match to TRBD1. CDR3 length equals 14 residues. The germline V gene has CDR1 SGHTA and CDR2 FQGNSA. V was pared by 7 bases and J by 6 bases, with 9 bases of the junction left unmatched. The CDR3 region has the DNA TGTGCCAGCACCCAAGACAGGGGGCATGGCGAGCAGTACTTC. Amino acids: CASTQDRGHGEQYF.

Comments on this clone: One end of the junction fails to match germline, which may point to a read error. The same CDR3 arises from other DNA sequences in this sample as well. The chain couples TRBV10-3 to TRBJ1-4, with 9 bases matching TRBD1. Germline values: CDR1 ENHRY, CDR2 SYGVKD. This CDR3 has 14 amino acids. CDR3 sequence reads: CAIRPGQGDEKLFF. As DNA, the CDR3 is TGTGCCATCAGGCCGGGACAGGGAGACGAAAAGCTGTTTTTT.

V is TRBV7-2 and J is TRBJ2-1; 7 bases are shared with TRBD1. Germline loops: CDR1 SGHTA, CDR2 FQGNSA. The CDR3 covers 15 residues. The ends lost 5 bases at V and 0 bases at J; junction bases unmatched: 4. The CDR3 nucleotides are TGTGCCAGCAGCAGACAGGGCACCTCCTACAATGAGCAGTTCTTC. It translates to CASSRQGTSYNEQFF.

V is TRBV6-6 and J is TRBJ1-1; 9 bases agree with TRBD1. The CDR3 has 15 residues. V lost 8 bases and J lost 1; bases outside the gene matches: 8. Germline V gene lookup returns CDR1 MNHNY and CDR2 SVGAGI (reference sequence). CDR3 amino acids: CASPGTGPTNTEAFF. CDR3 nucleotide sequence: TGTGCCAGCCCTGGGACAGGGCCCACGAACACTGAAGCTTTCTTT.

V is TRBV19 and J is TRBJ2-2, with D possibly matching TRBD1 (6 bases). Germline CDR1 is LNHDA and CDR2 is SQIVND (reference sequence). Trimming took 5 bases from V and 13 from J, leaving 14 bases between them. The CDR3 covers 12 residues. The CDR3 DNA reads TGTGCCAGTAGTCCAGGACAGTCGGTGCTGTTTTTT. Its protein product is CASSPGQSVLFF.

The chain uses TRBV5-4 and TRBJ2-3; D not resolved. Germline V CDR1 and CDR2: SGHNT, YYREEE (reference sequence). This CDR3 contains 16 residues. The germline V and J ends were trimmed by 4 bases and 2 bases, with 17 bases remaining between them. The CDR3 loop reads CASSPSRRLYTDTQYF. The CDR3 nucleotides are TGTGCCAGCAGCCCCAGTCGTAGGTTATACACAGATACGCAGTATTTT.

The rearrangement links TRBV28 to TRBJ1-2; 8 bases align to TRBD1. The CDR3 has 13 amino acids. In germline, CDR1 is MDHEN, CDR2 SYDVKM. The junction had 8 bases not matched to a gene; V was cut back by 7 bases and J by 7 bases. In DNA form, the CDR3 reads TGTGCCAGCACCCTTAGGACAGGGAGTGGCTACACCTTC. Amino acids: CASTLRTGSGYTF.

The chain carries TRBV7-9 and TRBJ2-2, with 9 bases that match TRBD2. The V gene end was trimmed by 1 base and the J gene end by 6 bases; junction bases not matched to a gene: 6. CDR1 is SEHNR, CDR2 FQNEAQ, per germline (reference sequence). This CDR3 spans 16 amino acids. The chain's CDR3 is CASSLVGGRAPGELFF. DNA of the CDR3: TGTGCCAGCAGCTTAGTCGGCGGGAGGGCCCCCGGGGAGCTGTTTTTT.

This chain uses TRBV5-6 with TRBJ2-2; D perhaps matches TRBD2 (6 bases). Per the germline V gene, CDR1 is SGHDT and CDR2 is YYEEEE. The V gene lost 4 bases and the J gene lost 6 bases, with 16 bases spanning the gap. This CDR3 comprises 15 residues. CDR3 amino acids: CASSGGGVVAGELFF. CDR3 bases: TGTGCCAGCAGCGGCGGCGGGGTTGTGGCCGGGGAGCTGTTTTTT.

This clone was counted once. This chain joins TRBV14 and TRBJ2-7; 8 bases map to TRBD1. The CDR3 is 15 amino acids. Germline V gene lookup returns CDR1 SGHDN and CDR2 FVKESK. Trimming at V came to 6 bases and at J to 3 bases, leaving 10 bases not matched to a gene. CDR3: CASSHPRQGSYEQYF. The CDR3 DNA follows: TGTGCCAGCAGTCACCCCAGACAGGGGAGCTACGAGCAGTACTTC.

The J gene is TRBJ2-7, the V gene TRBV7-6, with 7 bases fitting TRBD2. The germline V gene encodes CDR1 SGHVS and CDR2 FNYEAQ. The CDR3 runs to 16 residues. The V and J ends lost 5 bases and 2 bases, in that order; junction bases with no gene match: 12. The CDR3 DNA follows: TGTGCCAGCAGCCTTTCCGGGGGGAGAGCCCCCTACGAGCAGTACTTC. Translation: CASSLSGGRAPYEQYF.

The chain couples TRBV19 to TRBJ2-1; 15 positions match TRBD2. The trim removed 3 bases at V and 7 bases at J, leaving 4 bases unmatched. The length of the CDR3 is 16 residues. CDR1 and CDR2 (germline): LNHDA, SQIVND (reference sequence). CDR3: CASSIGLAGGLNEQFF. As DNA, the CDR3 is TGTGCCAGTAGTATCGGACTAGCGGGAGGGTTAAATGAGCAGTTCTTC.

This clone was recorded once. The chain combines TRBV2 with TRBJ2-1, with D possibly called TRBD1 or TRBD2 (5 bases each). This CDR3 region has 15 residues. Deletions cut 2 bases from V and 6 bases from J, with 14 bases between. Germline CDR1 is SNHLY and CDR2 is FYNNEI. The CDR3 region has the DNA TGTGCCAGCAGTGAAATGGGGGTGAAGGTCAATGAGCAGTTCTTC. Translation gives CASSEMGVKVNEQFF.

This chain uses TRBV7-2 with TRBJ2-7, with 8 positions matching TRBD1. CDR1 and CDR2 (germline): SGHTA, FQGNSA. The CDR3 covers 15 residues. With V trimmed by 2 bases and J by 5 bases, 8 bases remained unmatched. Written as DNA, the CDR3 is TGTGCCAGCAGCTTACCCGGACAGGGTGGCCACGAGCAGTACTTC. Protein sequence: CASSLPGQGGHEQYF.

The V call is TRBV28, the J call TRBJ2-5; D gene ambiguous. V lost 5 bases and J 9 bases, leaving 16 bases between the germline ends. The CDR3 runs to 13 residues. CDR1 MDHEN and CDR2 SYDVKM come from the germline V gene. Here the CDR3 DNA reads TGTGCCAGCAGTCCACCTCGGACCGGTCCCCAGTACTTC. Its protein is CASSPPRTGPQYF.

This clone was counted once. The chain recombines TRBV30 with TRBJ2-7; 7 bases align to TRBD1. The CDR3 sequence is 13 residues long. With 1 base clipped from V and 4 bases from J, the junction kept 4 bases outside the gene matches. The germline CDR1 and CDR2 sequences are GTSNPN and SVGIG (reference sequence). The CDR3 sequence: CAWSDRGIYEQYF. CDR3 nucleotide sequence: TGTGCCTGGAGTGACAGGGGCATATACGAGCAGTACTTC.

The chain is built from TRBV11-2 and TRBJ2-5, with TRBD2 matching 13 bases. V was pared by 5 bases and J by 5 bases, with 8 bases of the junction left unmatched. Germline values: CDR1 SGHAT, CDR2 FQNNGV. The CDR3 has 16 amino acids. The CDR3 DNA reads as TGTGCCAGCAGCGTCCGGACTAGCGGGAGCGGCGAGACCCAGTACTTC. Translating it yields CASSVRTSGSGETQYF.

The rearrangement uses TRBV10-3 and TRBJ2-1; D not resolved. V was trimmed by 10 bases and J by 5 bases, leaving 18 bases between them. The length of the CDR3 is 14 residues. Germline CDR1 reads ENHRY; CDR2 reads SYGVKD. CDR3 DNA: TGTGCCACCAGAGAAGGCCCAATGCACAATGAGCAGTTCTTC. It encodes CATREGPMHNEQFF.

With regard to this clone: The identical CDR3 is also encoded by other nucleotide sequences in the sample. The rearrangement joins TRBV18 to TRBJ1-1; 7 nucleotides line up with TRBD1. V shed 3 bases and J 5 bases; nucleotides not matched to a gene: 6. Germline-derived CDR1 and CDR2 are KGHSH and LQKENI. The CDR3 extends over 14 amino acids. DNA for the CDR3: TGTGCCAGCTCACCGACAGGGAGGGGAACTGAAGCTTTCTTT. Encoded protein: CASSPTGRGTEAFF.

This sequence joins TRBV19 and TRBJ1-5; D is perhaps TRBD1 (6 bases). Between the trimmed V and J ends, which lost 4 bases and 6 bases, there was a span of 16 bases. The CDR3 runs to 15 residues. CDR1 LNHDA and CDR2 SQIVND come from the germline V gene (reference sequence). The CDR3 DNA reads TGTGCCAGTAGTAATACAGGGTTCGGTAGTCAGCCCCAGCATTTT. Amino acid sequence: CASSNTGFGSQPQHF. Drawing the rest from reference TRBV19 and TRBJ1-5, the complete variable domain is DGGITQSPKYLFRKEGQNVTLSCEQNLNHDAMYWYRQDPGQGLRLIYYSQIVNDFQKGDIAEGYSVSREKKESFPLTVTSAQKNPTAFYLCASSNTGFGSQPQHFGDGTRLSIL.

This chain uses TRBV30 with TRBJ1-2; 8 bases match TRBD1. V shed 3 bases, J shed 8 bases, and the junction held 11 bases outside the gene matches. Germline V CDR1 and CDR2: GTSNPN, SVGIG (reference sequence). The CDR3 runs 14 residues. The CDR3 nucleotides read TGTGCCTGGAGCAGCACAGGGGGACTTTACGGCTACACCTTC. It codes for CAWSSTGGLYGYTF.

This chain connects TRBV28 to TRBJ1-5; no definite D call. The V gene lost 6 bases and the J gene lost 6 bases, with 9 bases spanning the gap. The germline gives CDR1 MDHEN, CDR2 SYDVKM. CDR3 length equals 12 residues. The CDR3 loop reads CASRNSGQPQHF. The CDR3 coding sequence is TGTGCCAGCAGGAACAGTGGTCAGCCCCAGCATTTT.

V and J are TRBV11-3 and TRBJ2-7; D not resolved. In germline, CDR1 is SGHNT, CDR2 YENEEA. This CDR3 has 13 amino acids. Trimming pared 5 bases from V and 3 bases from J, leaving 11 bases between. The CDR3 DNA reads as TGTGCCAGCAGCCCTCACACTTTCTACGAGCAGTACTTC. Translating gives CASSPHTFYEQYF.

The chain recombines TRBV7-2 with TRBJ2-5, with TRBD2 matching 7 bases. Germline CDR1 reads SGHTA; CDR2 reads FQGNSA. This CDR3 has 16 amino acids. The V segment lost 2 bases and the J segment 1 base; nucleotides outside the gene matches: 7. The CDR3 loop reads CASSLNRGSSQETQYF. The CDR3 nucleotides are TGTGCCAGCAGCTTAAACCGCGGGAGTTCCCAAGAGACCCAGTACTTC.

The chain couples TRBV4-1 to TRBJ2-2; D call uncertain. The germline CDR1 and CDR2 sequences are MGHRA and YSYEKL. The CDR3 contains 17 residues. Deletions cut 2 bases from V and 0 bases from J, with 13 bases between. The CDR3 here is CASSQRHGPANTGELFF. As DNA, the CDR3 is TGCGCCAGCAGCCAAAGACACGGACCGGCGAACACCGGGGAGCTGTTTTTT.

The genes are TRBV11-3 and TRBJ2-5, with 8 positions matching TRBD2. The V and J ends lost 0 bases and 5 bases, in that order; junction bases with no gene match: 2. This CDR3 region has 14 residues. Germline V lookup: CDR1 SGHNT, CDR2 YENEEA. This CDR3 is CASSLEAGDETQYF. DNA of the CDR3: TGTGCCAGCAGCTTAGAAGCGGGAGACGAGACCCAGTACTTC. The full variable domain, with the rest looked up from reference TRBV11-3 and TRBJ2-5, is EAGVVQSPRYKIIEKKQPVAFWCNPISGHNTLYWYLQNLGQGPELLIRYENEEAVDDSQLPKDRFSAERLKGVDSTLKIQPAELGDSAVYLCASSLEAGDETQYFGPGTRLLVL.